This paragraph covers one TCR beta chain sequence. Antigen: not known. The data derive from a study of T-cell memory formation after mild COVID-19. The TCR alpha and TCR beta cDNA libraries, bearing sample barcodes and UMIs, were generated by 5'RACE using constant-segment primers. MiXCR, run by TCRdb on the 5' RACE reads, gives a single entry per CDR3 protein. The table lists approximately 180,000 distinct CDR3 sequences, 16% of them singletons. CDR3 length: 15 residues. V lost 3 bases to trimming and J lost 5 bases; unmatched junction nucleotides: 8. From germline, CDR1 is DFQATT and CDR2 SNEGSKA (reference sequence). Study results and caveats: Day 15 to 85 contracting clones showed balanced CD4/CD8; later expanders leaned CD4+. Researchers found some responding clones in pre-infection memory, a sign that cross-reactive memory joined. The CD4+ clones that contracted clustered mainly within CM and EM, and the CD8+ clones concentrated in EMRA.

The receptor was derived from an adult woman who had mild COVID-19 (a few samples of this study predate the infection). Cell type and time point are not known. The sample taken for sequencing was PBMCs or a T cell subset sorted from them (not recorded which). This chain joins TRBV20-1 and TRBJ2-2; 8 bases fit TRBD2. The CDR3 DNA reads as TGCAGTGCTAGCCCCGGGGGGGCGCGTACCGGGGAGCTGTTTTTT. This sequence encodes CSASPGGARTGELFF.